The following is a T cell receptor beta chain sequence with its context. Clones were read by immunoSEQ multiplex PCR, and TCRdb kept only the in-frame ones, dropping some. Here the sample spans over 250,000 clones, over 65% being singletons. The data stem from a study of blood T cell repertoires in COVID-19. Study-wide background: The cDNA or gDNA used as material had been derived from T cells, B-cell-depleted T cells, or PBMCs.

The source of this sequence is a woman aged 80 or older with acute or convalescent COVID-19. Sequencing was done on a sample of peripheral blood.

CDR3 amino acids: CASSPRQGGTEAFF. As DNA, the CDR3 is TGTGCCAGCTCACCACGGCAGGGAGGAACTGAAGCTTTCTTT. The chain uses TRBV18 and TRBJ1-1; D is perhaps TRBD1 (5 bases). Trimming took 1 base from V and 5 from J, leaving 11 bases between them. In germline, CDR1 is KGHSH, CDR2 LQKENI. The CDR3 loop spans 14 amino acids.